The sample holds a few counts of the clone carrying this T cell receptor beta chain. The antigen is not known. The entry originates in a study of T cell repertoires in cytomegalovirus infection. Study background: Public TCR beta signatures provided an indication of both CMV infection and a matching HLA type.

One entry per CDR3 protein results from TCRdb running MiXCR on the reads. The data show about 220,000 distinct CDR3 sequences, with less than 50% seen just once and 55% to 60% held by the top ten. Germline V gene lookup returns CDR1 SGHTA and CDR2 FQGNSA. The CDR3 covers 15 residues. V lost 1 base to trimming and J lost 0 bases, with 9 bases between them. The clonotype comes from a human donor in good health (CMV status not recorded). Some clones in this sample may be carry-over from other donors' samples. The sequenced sample was CD8+ T cells from cultured PBMCs, obtained from culture after CMV antigen stimulation. The V and J genes are TRBV7-2 and TRBJ1-2; D gene uncertain. The CDR3 DNA is TGTGCCAGCAGCTTAGATCGGGCAGCTAACTATGGCTACACCTTC. Encoded protein: CASSLDRAANYGYTF.